These 17 T cell receptor beta chains share one sample of origin, sequenced in a study of blood T cell repertoires in COVID-19. The protocol was immunoSEQ multiplex PCR, while the TCRdb copy is restricted to in-frame clones and leaves out a portion. The data contain 30,000 to 40,000 clones, more than 70% of them seen just once; the ten biggest clones take up 14% to 15%. Source material: peripheral blood. All receptors derive from an elderly man with active or convalescent COVID-19.

This clone was counted a few times. The chain joins TRBV3-1 (or the pseudogene TRBV3-2) to TRBJ1-1; 7 positions agree with TRBD1. V was pared by 0 bases and J by 0 bases, with 16 bases of the junction left unmatched. The CDR3 extends over 20 amino acids. Germline CDR1 is LGHDT and CDR2 is YNNKEL (reference sequence). The CDR3 is CASSQDLKVGTELMNTEAFF. The CDR3 DNA reads TGTGCCAGCAGCCAAGATCTAAAGGTGGGGACAGAGCTCATGAACACTGAAGCTTTCTTT.

J is TRBJ2-1 and V is TRBV30, with D possibly matching TRBD1 (5 bases). Germline V gives CDR1 GTSNPN, CDR2 SVGIG (reference sequence). The germline V and J ends were trimmed by 0 bases and 14 bases, with 14 bases remaining between them. This CDR3 contains 12 residues. This CDR3 is CAWSVGQLKEFF. The CDR3 nucleotides read TGTGCCTGGAGTGTAGGACAACTCAAAGAGTTCTTC.

This sequence joins TRBV13 and TRBJ2-2; 7 positions agree with TRBD2. Trimming took 2 bases from V and 6 from J; bases not matched to a gene: 9. The V gene's germline CDR1 is PRHDT and CDR2 FYEKMQ (reference sequence). The CDR3 spans 16 residues. CDR3 residues: CASSLWGGSVSGELFF. CDR3 DNA: TGTGCCAGCAGCTTATGGGGCGGGAGTGTCTCCGGGGAGCTGTTTTTT.

The chain recombines TRBV11-3 with TRBJ2-7, with 9 bases identical to TRBD2. Trimming took 5 bases from V and 3 from J; bases not matched to a gene: 8. Germline CDR1 is SGHNT and CDR2 is YENEEA. This CDR3 is 15 amino acids long. The DNA of the CDR3 is TGTGCCAGCAGCGCGCTAGCGGGAAGTTTCTACGAGCAGTACTTC. Protein: CASSALAGSFYEQYF. The whole variable domain, filled in from reference TRBV11-3 and TRBJ2-7, reads EAGVVQSPRYKIIEKKQPVAFWCNPISGHNTLYWYLQNLGQGPELLIRYENEEAVDDSQLPKDRFSAERLKGVDSTLKIQPAELGDSAVYLCASSALAGSFYEQYFGPGTRLTVT.

J is TRBJ2-7 and V is TRBV2, with TRBD1 matching 10 bases. Germline assignment: CDR1 SNHLY and CDR2 FYNNEI. Trimming took 6 bases from V and 1 from J; bases not matched to a gene: 3. The CDR3 contains 14 residues. The CDR3 DNA is TGTGCCAGCAGGCCGGGACAGGGGTCCTACGAGCAGTACTTC. Residues: CASRPGQGSYEQYF. The variable domain in full, completed from reference TRBV2 and TRBJ2-7, reads EPEVTQTPSHQVTQMGQEVILRCVPISNHLYFYWYRQILGQKVEFLVSFYNNEISEKSEIFDDQFSVERPDGSNFTLKIRSTKLEDSAMYFCASRPGQGSYEQYFGPGTRLTVT.

V is TRBV29-1 and J is TRBJ1-1; 8 bases align to TRBD1. The CDR3 extends over 13 amino acids. The germline gives CDR1 SQVTM, CDR2 ANQGSEA. V dropped 6 bases and J dropped 6; count of bases not matched to a gene: 9. CDR3 in DNA: TGCAGCGTCTCAGGACAGGGAGGCGCTGAAGCTTTCTTT. Protein sequence: CSVSGQGGAEAFF. Full variable domain (remainder filled in from reference TRBV29-1 and TRBJ1-1): SAVISQKPSRDICQRGTSLTIQCQVDSQVTMMFWYRQQPGQSLTLIATANQGSEATYESGFVIDKFPISRPNLTFSTLTVSNMSPEDSSIYLCSVSGQGGAEAFFGQGTRLTVV.

Here the CDR3 DNA reads TGTGCCAGTGTCCCGAAGGGGAATCAGCCCCAGCATTTT. Protein: CASVPKGNQPQHF. This chain joins TRBV19 and TRBJ1-5, with D perhaps matching TRBD1 (5 bases). This CDR3 region has 13 residues. Looked up from germline, CDR1 is LNHDA and CDR2 is SQIVND (reference sequence). The germline V and J ends were trimmed by 8 bases and 4 bases, with 12 bases remaining between them.

This clone has a single count. The gene calls are TRBV3-1 (or the pseudogene TRBV3-2) and TRBJ2-7; TRBD2 aligns across 13 bases. Germline V gene sequence: CDR1 LGHDT, CDR2 YNNKEL (reference sequence). The J segment lost 6 bases and the V segment lost 5 bases, leaving 10 bases of the junction unmatched. The CDR3 is 16 residues long. CDR3 in amino acids: CASSVRTSGRRCEQYF. DNA of the CDR3: TGTGCCAGCAGCGTACGGACTAGCGGGAGAAGGTGCGAGCAGTACTTC.

J is TRBJ1-1 and V is TRBV18; D ambiguous. Germline V lookup: CDR1 KGHSH, CDR2 LQKENI. V gave up 3 bases and J gave up 7 bases, with 9 bases separating them. The CDR3 has 12 residues. CDR3 amino acids: CASSPAGNEAFF. The DNA of the CDR3 is TGTGCCAGCTCACCTGCAGGCAATGAAGCTTTCTTT.

The gene calls are TRBV19 and TRBJ2-5; the match to TRBD1 covers 7 bases. Germline CDR1 LNHDA, CDR2 SQIVND (reference sequence). V was pared by 6 bases and J by 7 bases, with 14 bases of the junction left unmatched. This CDR3 spans 15 amino acids. The CDR3, as DNA: TGTGCCAGTAGACTTACGACAGGGTTGGATTGGACCCAGTACTTC. It is translated as CASRLTTGLDWTQYF.

The chain employs TRBV7-9 and TRBJ2-1; possible D gene TRBD2, 6 bases. Germline V gene lookup returns CDR1 SEHNR and CDR2 FQNEAQ (reference sequence). The CDR3 runs to 15 residues. V lost 2 bases and J 10 bases, leaving 18 bases between the germline ends. CDR3 region: CASSLNGVEREEQFF. CDR3 sequence (DNA): TGTGCCAGCAGCTTAAATGGGGTCGAACGGGAGGAGCAGTTCTTC. Filled out from reference TRBV7-9 and TRBJ2-1, the complete variable domain reads DTGVSQNPRHKITKRGQNVTFRCDPISEHNRLYWYRQTLGQGPEFLTYFQNEAQLEKSRLLSDRFSAERPKGSFSTLEIQRTEQGDSAMYLCASSLNGVEREEQFFGPGTRLTVL.

The rearrangement joins TRBV5-1 to TRBJ2-1, with TRBD1 matching over 8 bases. Germline CDR1 is SGHRS and CDR2 is YFSETQ. The CDR3 loop spans 13 amino acids. V shed 4 bases, J shed 5 bases, and the junction held 2 bases outside the gene matches. CDR3 in amino acids: CASSPGQDNEQFF. In nucleotides, the CDR3 is TGCGCCAGCAGCCCGGGACAGGACAATGAGCAGTTCTTC. Based on the CDR3 plus reference TRBV5-1 and TRBJ2-1, the full variable domain is KAGVTQTPRYLIKTRGQQVTLSCSPISGHRSVSWYQQTPGQGLQFLFEYFSETQRNKGNFPGRFSGRQFSNSRSEMNVSTLELGDSALYLCASSPGQDNEQFFGPGTRLTVL.

The J gene is TRBJ2-1, the V gene TRBV6-5, with D possibly being TRBD1 (6 bases). The length of the CDR3 is 14 residues. V lost 6 bases and J 0 bases, leaving 9 bases between the germline ends. Germline V gene sequence: CDR1 MNHEY, CDR2 SVGAGI. The CDR3 reads CASRVGGSYNEQFF. The DNA of the CDR3 is TGTGCCAGCAGGGTAGGGGGCTCCTACAATGAGCAGTTCTTC.

This rearrangement joins TRBV24-1 to TRBJ2-1, with TRBD2 matching 9 bases. The CDR3 has 17 amino acids. V was pared by 0 bases and J by 1 base, with 3 bases of the junction left unmatched. Germline CDR1 and CDR2: KGHDR and SFDVKD. CDR3 sequence (DNA): TGTGCCACCAGTGATTTGCCTAGCGGGGCATCCTACAATGAGCAGTTCTTC. Protein product: CATSDLPSGASYNEQFF.

This chain connects TRBV7-9 to TRBJ1-4; no reliable D call. CDR1 is SEHNR and CDR2 is FQNEAQ in the germline V gene (reference sequence). Trimming took 3 bases from V and 6 from J, leaving 11 bases between them. This CDR3 has 14 residues. CDR3 DNA: TGTGCCAGCAGCTTGGGAGTAGTCGATGAAAAACTGTTTTTT. Its translation: CASSLGVVDEKLFF.

This chain links TRBV3-1 (or the pseudogene TRBV3-2) with TRBJ2-7; the D gene is possibly TRBD1 (6 bases). Germline values: CDR1 LGHDT, CDR2 YNNKEL (reference sequence). Trimming pared 4 bases from V and 5 bases from J, leaving 12 bases between. This CDR3 has 13 amino acids. The CDR3 DNA reads as TGTGCCAGCAGCCCTGGACAGTCCCACGAGCAGTACTTC. It translates to CASSPGQSHEQYF.

This clone was recorded many times. The rearrangement links TRBV15 to TRBJ1-3; 8 bases agree with TRBD1. Germline V lookup: CDR1 LNHNV, CDR2 YYDKDF (reference sequence). V shed 3 bases and J 1 base; nucleotides not matched to a gene: 5. The CDR3 extends over 16 amino acids. The CDR3 loop is CATSRITGGSGNTIYF. The CDR3 nucleotides read TGTGCCACCAGCAGGATCACAGGGGGATCTGGAAACACCATATATTTT.